This TCR beta chain came from a study of T cells in Graves' hyperthyroidism and ophthalmopathy (dated 2019 in TCRdb). Regarding the complete study: Peripheral blood was collected at initial diagnosis, before any treatment. To identify TCR V-J signatures that set the groups apart, the researchers used a discovery cohort of about a hundred patients, made up of 40 to 45 with Graves' ophthalmopathy and about 59 with stable Graves' hyperthyroidism. Whether ophthalmopathy could be predicted prospectively was tested in an independent validation cohort made up of roughly 19 hyperthyroidism patients plus 17 patients who later progressed to ophthalmopathy. The roughly 100 discovery patients were randomly divided into training and test sets at a 7:3 ratio. Thyroid tissue and blood T-cell repertoires from about six Graves' hyperthyroidism patients were also compared in the study. After sampling, hyperthyroidism patients received methimazole starting at 30 mg daily, and ophthalmopathy patients received high-dose intravenous methylprednisolone. The paper reports TCR Vbeta CDR3 sequencing of some 140 peripheral blood samples: around 45 ophthalmopathy, around 80 hyperthyroidism and around 17 progressor patients.

The TCR beta CDR3 regions were amplified from the RNA transcripts. A first-round RT-PCR of the TCR CDR3 used the HTBI primer set with the Qiagen OneStep RT-PCR kit. Libraries were constructed in a second round of multiplex PCR, after which size selection and purification were carried out. Libraries were sequenced paired-end with 100 bp reads on an Illumina HiSeq2000. Per the original workflow: SOAPnuke was used to process the raw data, throwing out any read that contained adapters or uncalled bases, had a mean Phred below 15, or lacked an exact constant-primer or identifier match. High-quality paired reads were merged using COPE v1.2.5, and each unique nucleotide sequence was defined as a clonotype. MiTCR v1.1 was used to align the clonotypes against IMGT TRBV, TRBD and TRBJ reference segments. The analysis was restricted to V-J combinations with a frequency above 0.0001, which together covered 99% to 99.2% of the repertoires. A TCS score was defined as the ratio between F50 (clonal expansion) and ExV (chaos), using BLOSUM62-based TCRdist between CDR3 peptides within each V-J. Welch's t-statistics and random forest reduced fewer than 550 V-J features to around 14, which were used in a naive Bayes classifier (R e1071). TCRdb redid the processing of the public reads, applying fastp at Q25 and MiXCR, and retained in-frame beta chains. Rows with one shared CDR3 protein collapse into an entry with the most common genes and DNA. The V and J calls here are based on TCRdb, not the publication. For this sample the table gives about 420,000 distinct CDR3 sequences, of which roughly 13% were detected only once. The top ten clonotypes cover about 4.9% of the sample.

Results the study describes overall, beyond this receptor: In validation, the model predicted progression to ophthalmopathy a median of about 6.8 months before onset, with roughly 68% sensitivity and roughly 77% specificity. Ophthalmopathy was separated from stable hyperthyroidism by a 13 V-J signature model, with around 90% sensitivity and approximately 84% specificity obtained in cross-validation and 80%/75% obtained in testing. Most expanded thyroid clonotypes (frequency above 0.001) were also found in blood, which suggests that blood repertoires may mirror thyroid immune responses. No statistical method was used to set the sample size in advance, and investigators knew the group allocation.

This clonotype was seen at least ten times. Its binding antigen is unknown. Per-nucleotide qualities are absent, and no much larger clonotype sits a single base away. V lost 5 bases and J lost 9 bases, and the count of bases not matched to a germline gene is 15. CDR1 and CDR2 (SGHAT, FQDESV) derive from the germline V gene (reference sequence). From the cysteine through the phenylalanine, the CDR3 covers 15 amino acids. The entry retains the CDR3 DNA only, 45 bases that are in frame from base 1. Graves' hyperthyroidism was defined as stable when no progression to ophthalmopathy occurred over 18 months of follow-up. The hyperthyroidism patients were between 18 and 65 years old and newly diagnosed, with a disease duration of less than 2 months. Patients with uncontrolled infections, other autoimmune diseases, pregnancy or lactation were excluded. Diagnoses were based on clinical symptoms, serum thyroxine and TRAb, thyroid ultrasound and orbital computed tomography. PBMCs were isolated from approximately 10 ml of fresh peripheral blood by Ficoll-Paque density gradient centrifugation. Total RNA was extracted using Trizol reagent, and RNA quality was assessed on an Agilent 2100 Bioanalyzer.

This sequence was found in a woman in her late teens or twenties with Graves' hyperthyroidism. The sample taken for sequencing was blood. The chain employs TRBV11-1 and TRBJ2-5; TRBD1 lines up with 7 middle nucleotides. The bases are TGTGCCAGCAGCCCCCCTCGGGGTACAGGGGAGTCCCAGTACTTC. Its translation is CASSPPRGTGESQYF.